This T cell receptor (beta chain) was profiled in a study of T-cell reconstitution after alpha-beta-depleted transplantation in children. The CDR3 is 12 residues long. The germline V and J ends were trimmed by 1 base and 7 bases, with 5 bases remaining between them. This clonotype was seen a few times. Unique molecular identifiers were incorporated when the TCRbeta library was constructed. MiXCR, applied by TCRdb to the PCR reads, yields one record per CDR3 protein. The data show 170,000 or so distinct CDR3 sequences, over 5.5% seen once. This chain connects TRBV12-3 or TRBV12-4 to TRBJ2-1; D uncertain. The starting material was PBMCs from the stem cell graft donor, obtained from the stem cell graft. The clonotype originates from a human donor who donated a stem cell graft to a child with Wiskott-Aldrich syndrome. CDR3 in DNA: TGTGCCAGCAGTTTAGTTTCGAATGAGCAGTTCTTC. Amino acids: CASSLVSNEQFF.